This entry concerns a single TCR beta chain. The antigen remains unidentified. A junction end diverges from the germline sequence, so it may reflect a read error. This record comes from a study of cytomegalovirus exposure and HLA in healthy donors. Samples came from healthy bone marrow donors. The CDR3 is 14 amino acids. Germline CDR1 reads SEHNR; CDR2 reads FQNEAQ (reference sequence). General observations from the study: The study reported that TCR beta sequences accurately predicted HLA-A and HLA-B alleles in most subjects. Apart from CMV serostatus, no immune exposure information was available. HLA alleles showed associations with around 15,000 TCR beta sequences in a later analysis, at a 0.05 false discovery rate.

Amplification used 60 Vbeta primers and 13 Jbeta primers. Measured with immunoSEQ multiplex PCR; TCRdb has only the in-frame clones, and not every one. The data show 110,000 to 150,000 clones, with roughly 80% seen just once and 3.5% to 5.5% held by the top ten. This chain connects TRBV7-9 to TRBJ1-4; possibly TRBD1 for D (6 bases). Sequencing input: PBMCs. The receptor was derived from a woman aged 40 to 49 in good health and CMV-seropositive. The CDR3 DNA follows: TGTTCCAGCAGCTCACAGGGTATCACTGTAAAACTGTTTTTT. Its protein is CSSSSQGITVKLFF.